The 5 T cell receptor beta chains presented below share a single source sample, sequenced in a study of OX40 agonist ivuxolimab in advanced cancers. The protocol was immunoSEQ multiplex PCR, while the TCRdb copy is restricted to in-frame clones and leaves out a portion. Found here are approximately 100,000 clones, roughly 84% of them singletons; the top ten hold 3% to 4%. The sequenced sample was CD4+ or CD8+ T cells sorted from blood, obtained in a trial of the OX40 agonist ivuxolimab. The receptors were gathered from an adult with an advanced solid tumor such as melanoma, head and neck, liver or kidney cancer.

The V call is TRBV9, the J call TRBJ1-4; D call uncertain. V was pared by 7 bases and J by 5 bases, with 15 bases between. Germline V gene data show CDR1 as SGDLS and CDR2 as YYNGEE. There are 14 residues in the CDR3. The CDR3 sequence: CASSRRMENEKLFF. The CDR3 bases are TGTGCCAGCTCCAGACGGATGGAAAATGAAAAACTGTTTTTT.

Written as DNA, the CDR3 is TGTGCCAGCAGCTTGATGGGACAGTCCTACGAGCAGTACTTC. Its translation is CASSLMGQSYEQYF. The gene calls are TRBV7-2 and TRBJ2-7, with 7 nucleotides matching TRBD1. CDR1 is SGHTA and CDR2 is FQGNSA in the germline V gene. This CDR3 is 14 amino acids long. V lost 3 bases and J lost 1; bases outside the gene matches: 3.

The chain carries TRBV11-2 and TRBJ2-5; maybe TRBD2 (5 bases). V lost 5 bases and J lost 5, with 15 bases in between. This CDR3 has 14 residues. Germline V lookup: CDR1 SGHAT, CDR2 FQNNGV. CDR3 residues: CASSPLDFLETQYF. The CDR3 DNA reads TGTGCCAGCAGCCCCCTGGACTTCTTGGAGACCCAGTACTTC.

CDR3 in amino acids: CASSQEPSTGTRSYEQYF. CDR3 nucleotide sequence: TGCGCCAGCAGCCAAGAACCCTCTACCGGGACTAGGTCCTACGAGCAGTACTTC. V gene TRBV4-3 combines with J gene TRBJ2-5; TRBD2 matches at 8 bases. The J call could be wrong; TRBJ2-7 is a better fit for the DNA end. This CDR3 has 18 amino acids. Germline V CDR1 and CDR2: LGHNA, YSLEER.

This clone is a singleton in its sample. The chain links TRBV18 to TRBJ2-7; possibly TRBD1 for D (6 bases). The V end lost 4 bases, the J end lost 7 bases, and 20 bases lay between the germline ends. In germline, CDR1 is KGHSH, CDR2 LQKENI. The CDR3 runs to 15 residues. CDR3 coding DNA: TGTGCCAGCTCACGGGGGCACGCCGAAATGGGGGAGCAGTACTTC. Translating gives CASSRGHAEMGEQYF.